Presented here are 22 T cell receptor beta chains from one specimen sequenced in a study of control samples from healthy donors and cancer patients. Here immunoSEQ multiplex PCR was the method, and the copy in TCRdb shows in-frame clones only, minus some. The sample lists roughly 100,000 clones, approximately 90% occurring once. Input material: blood. The source of these receptors is a man aged 25-40 years in good health.

Notes on this clone: Other DNA sequences in the sample encode the same CDR3. This chain connects TRBV29-1 to TRBJ1-2, with TRBD1 matching over 11 bases. From germline, CDR1 is SQVTM and CDR2 ANQGSEA. Trimming removed 7 bases from V and 4 bases from J; junction bases left unmatched: 5. There are 13 residues in the CDR3. CDR3 coding DNA: TGCAGCGCCGGACAGGGGGCGGGCTATGGCTACACCTTC. Its protein product is CSAGQGAGYGYTF.

This rearrangement joins TRBV3-1 (or the pseudogene TRBV3-2) to TRBJ1-1; D may be TRBD1 (5 bases). Deletions cut 2 bases from V and 4 bases from J, with 11 bases between. The CDR3 has 14 amino acids. Germline V gene lookup returns CDR1 LGHDT and CDR2 YNNKEL (reference sequence). CDR3 loop: CASSQNVGGTEAFF. CDR3 DNA: TGTGCCAGCAGCCAAAACGTGGGGGGCACTGAAGCTTTCTTT.

This clone was counted a few times. The chain has TRBV6-5 and TRBJ1-2, with 10 bases identical to TRBD1. V trimming: 9 bases; J trimming: 8 bases; junction bases outside the gene matches: 9. The CDR3 runs 13 residues. Germline V CDR1 and CDR2: MNHEY, SVGAGI. For the CDR3, the DNA is TGTGCCAGGGCCGGGACAGGGGTGGGAGGCTACACCTTC. Translation gives CARAGTGVGGYTF.

The J gene is TRBJ2-2, the V gene TRBV5-1, with D perhaps matching TRBD2 (6 bases). This CDR3 contains 14 residues. V was clipped by 4 bases and J by 9 bases, with 16 bases between them. Germline V gives CDR1 SGHRS, CDR2 YFSETQ. CDR3 sequence reads: CASSGGTVAWELFF. The CDR3 DNA reads as TGCGCCAGCAGCGGGGGGACGGTCGCGTGGGAGCTGTTTTTT.

The chain recombines TRBV6-1 with TRBJ2-3; unclear D gene. The V end lost 4 bases, the J end lost 0 bases, and 17 bases lay between the germline ends. Per the germline V gene, CDR1 is MNHNS and CDR2 is SASEGT. CDR3 length: 17 amino acids. The CDR3 sequence: CASSVRSVALSTDTQYF. CDR3 sequence (DNA): TGTGCCAGCAGTGTTCGGTCCGTGGCCTTAAGCACAGATACGCAGTATTTT.

The chain couples TRBV11-3 to TRBJ1-5; D is possibly TRBD1 (5 bases). The CDR3 has 15 amino acids. V was shortened by 11 bases and J by 11 bases, with 28 bases between the two germline ends. Germline V lookup: CDR1 SGHNT, CDR2 YENEEA. Written as DNA, the CDR3 is TGTGCCGGCGGCCGGGACCCCTTTTTTTTCGCGGCCCAGCATTTT. Amino acid sequence: CAGGRDPFFFAAQHF.

The chain combines TRBV7-9 with TRBJ2-5; 11 bases are a match to TRBD1. V lost 4 bases and J lost 6; bases outside the gene matches: 10. The CDR3 sequence is 16 residues long. Germline V gene lookup returns CDR1 SEHNR and CDR2 FQNEAQ (reference sequence). CDR3 DNA sequence: TGTGCCAGCAGCTCGCGGAGGACAGGGGGCAACAAGACCCAGTACTTC. Protein sequence: CASSSRRTGGNKTQYF.

The sample holds one count of this clone. V gene TRBV15 combines with J gene TRBJ1-1; D is uncertain. Germline CDR1 LNHNV, CDR2 YYDKDF (reference sequence). This CDR3 has 15 residues. Between the trimmed V and J ends, which lost 0 bases and 0 bases, there was a span of 8 bases. The DNA of the CDR3 is TGTGCCACCAGCAGAGATCGTCAGCTGAACACTGAAGCTTTCTTT. Translating gives CATSRDRQLNTEAFF. Based on the CDR3 plus reference TRBV15 and TRBJ1-1, the full variable domain is DAMVIQNPRYQVTQFGKPVTLSCSQTLNHNVMYWYQQKSSQAPKLLFHYYDKDFNNEADTPDNFQSRRPNTSFCFLDIRSPGLGDTAMYLCATSRDRQLNTEAFFGQGTRLTVV.

This clone came up once. The rearrangement joins TRBV14 to TRBJ1-2; D call uncertain. This CDR3 comprises 14 residues. Trimming pared 1 base from V and 5 bases from J, leaving 11 bases between. CDR1 and CDR2 from the germline V gene are SGHDN and FVKESK. The CDR3 DNA reads as TGTGCCAGCAGCCAAGCGAATATGGGGTATGGCTACACCTTC. Residues: CASSQANMGYGYTF.

The genes are TRBV9 and TRBJ2-2, with D unclear. Between the trimmed V and J ends, which lost 2 bases and 7 bases, there was a span of 6 bases. The CDR3 has 12 amino acids. CDR1 is SGDLS, CDR2 YYNGEE, per germline. This CDR3 reads CASSVGVGELFF. CDR3 in DNA: TGTGCCAGCAGCGTGGGCGTCGGGGAGCTGTTTTTT.

V and J are TRBV18 and TRBJ2-7; unclear D gene. The V and J ends lost 6 bases and 7 bases respectively, with 22 bases between them. Germline CDR1 is KGHSH and CDR2 is LQKENI. The CDR3 is 15 amino acids. The CDR3: CASSDGRTLVWEQYF. The CDR3, as DNA: TGTGCCAGCTCGGACGGACGCACGCTGGTGTGGGAGCAGTACTTC.

This clone was detected only once. The chain is built from TRBV5-4 and TRBJ1-2; weak D call: TRBD1 (5 bases). Germline V CDR1 and CDR2: SGHNT, YYREEE (reference sequence). The CDR3 extends over 14 amino acids. Trimming removed 4 bases from V and 2 bases from J, with 12 bases in between. The CDR3: CASSLAGRNYGYTF. CDR3 sequence (DNA): TGTGCCAGCAGCCTGGCAGGGAGAAACTATGGCTACACCTTC.

This clone was seen a handful of times. V is TRBV7-2 and J is TRBJ2-1; the match to TRBD2 covers 8 bases. V lost 7 bases and J lost 7; bases outside the gene matches: 15. Germline V gene lookup returns CDR1 SGHTA and CDR2 FQGNSA. The CDR3 covers 16 residues. CDR3 loop: CASKQNHGTRLNEQFF. The CDR3, as DNA: TGTGCCAGCAAGCAAAACCACGGGACTAGGCTTAATGAGCAGTTCTTC.

The chain is built from TRBV18 and TRBJ2-5; possibly TRBD1 for D (6 bases). V was clipped by 3 bases and J by 1 base, with 9 bases between them. Germline V lookup: CDR1 KGHSH, CDR2 LQKENI. This CDR3 has 14 amino acids. The CDR3 DNA reads TGTGCCAGCTCACCCAGGGGCCCCCAAGAGACCCAGTACTTC. Its translation: CASSPRGPQETQYF.

This chain connects TRBV30 to TRBJ1-2, with D possibly being TRBD1 (5 bases). The CDR3 totals 14 residues. CDR1 is GTSNPN, CDR2 SVGIG, per germline (reference sequence). V was trimmed by 4 bases and J by 4 bases, leaving 16 bases between them. Here the CDR3 reads CAWIGGGPLYGYTF. As DNA, the CDR3 is TGTGCCTGGATCGGGGGTGGACCGCTCTATGGCTACACCTTC.

This chain links TRBV28 with TRBJ1-5; 11 bases match TRBD1. V was clipped by 2 bases and J by 1 base; unmatched bases: 10. The CDR3 covers 19 residues. CDR1 is MDHEN and CDR2 is SYDVKM in the germline V gene. CDR3 in DNA: TGTGCCAGCAGTTTACCGCCGGGACAGGGGGTTAAGAGCAATCAGCCCCAGCATTTT. Translating it yields CASSLPPGQGVKSNQPQHF.

The V and J genes are TRBV23-1 and TRBJ1-5; D is possibly TRBD1 (5 bases). TRBV23-1 is flagged as an ORF with uncertain function. The ends were cut back, 8 bases at V and 7 bases at J, with 9 bases in the middle. This CDR3 is 11 amino acids long. The CDR3 region is CASYGGQPQHF. CDR3 bases: TGCGCCAGCTACGGGGGACAGCCCCAGCATTTT.

About this clone: A read error may produce the germline difference seen at one junction end. The chain employs TRBV7-3 and TRBJ1-1; maybe TRBD1 (5 bases). This CDR3 region has 12 residues. Looked up from germline, CDR1 is SGHTA and CDR2 is FQGTGA. CDR3 sequence: CASSQGNSEAFF. In nucleotides, the CDR3 is TGTGCCAGCAGCCAGGGCAACAGTGAAGCTTTCTTT.

The chain is built from TRBV7-8 and TRBJ2-3; 8 bases are shared with TRBD2. The V and J ends lost 4 bases and 1 base, in that order; junction bases with no gene match: 13. Germline CDR1 reads SGHVS; CDR2 reads FQNEAQ. The CDR3 covers 18 residues. CDR3 sequence: CASSYTPDGTSRTDTQYF. CDR3 coding DNA: TGTGCCAGCAGCTACACTCCCGATGGGACTAGTCGCACAGATACGCAGTATTTT.

This clone appeared once. The chain carries TRBV9 and TRBJ1-3; TRBD1 matches 11 bases. CDR1 is SGDLS, CDR2 YYNGEE, per germline. V was clipped by 0 bases and J by 8 bases; unmatched bases: 7. The length of the CDR3 is 16 residues. The CDR3 DNA is TGTGCCAGCAGCGTAGAGGGTGGGACAGGGGGAGACACCATATATTTT. Translating gives CASSVEGGTGGDTIYF.

DNA for the CDR3: TGTGCCAGCAGTTTAAGGCGGGTTACAGATACGCAGTATTTT. Translation gives CASSLRRVTDTQYF. J is TRBJ2-3 and V is TRBV27; tentative D call: TRBD2 (5 bases). This CDR3 contains 14 residues. Germline loops: CDR1 MNHEY, CDR2 SMNVEV (reference sequence). The V and J ends lost 2 bases and 3 bases respectively, with 9 bases between them.

This chain uses TRBV5-4 with TRBJ1-1, with D perhaps TRBD1 (5 bases). The CDR3 runs 15 residues. V was clipped by 0 bases and J by 4 bases, with 13 bases between them. Germline CDR1 is SGHNT and CDR2 is YYREEE (reference sequence). This CDR3 is CASSLAGGAATEAFF. The CDR3 DNA follows: TGTGCCAGCAGCTTGGCCGGAGGGGCGGCCACTGAAGCTTTCTTT. Full variable domain (remainder filled in from reference TRBV5-4 and TRBJ1-1): ETGVTQSPTHLIKTRGQQVTLRCSSQSGHNTVSWYQQALGQGPQFIFQYYREEENGRGNFPPRFSGLQFPNYSSELNVNALELDDSALYLCASSLAGGAATEAFFGQGTRLTVV.